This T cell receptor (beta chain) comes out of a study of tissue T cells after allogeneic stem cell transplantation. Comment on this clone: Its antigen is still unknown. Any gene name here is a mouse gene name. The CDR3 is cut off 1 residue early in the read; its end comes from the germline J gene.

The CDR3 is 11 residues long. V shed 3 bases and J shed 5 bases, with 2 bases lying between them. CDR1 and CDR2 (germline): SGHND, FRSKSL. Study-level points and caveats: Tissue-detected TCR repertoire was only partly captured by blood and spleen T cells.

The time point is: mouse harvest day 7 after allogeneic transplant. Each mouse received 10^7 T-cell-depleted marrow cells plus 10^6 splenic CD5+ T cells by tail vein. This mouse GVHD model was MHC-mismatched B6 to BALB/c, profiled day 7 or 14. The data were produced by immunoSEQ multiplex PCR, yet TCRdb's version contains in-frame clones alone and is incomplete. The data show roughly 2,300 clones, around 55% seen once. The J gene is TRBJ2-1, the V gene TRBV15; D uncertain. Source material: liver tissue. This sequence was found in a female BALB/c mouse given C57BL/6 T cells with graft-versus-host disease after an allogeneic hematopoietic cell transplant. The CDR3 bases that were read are TGTGCCAGCAGTTTGAATGCTGAGCAGTTC. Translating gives CASSLNAEQF. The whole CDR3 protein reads CASSLNAEQFF.